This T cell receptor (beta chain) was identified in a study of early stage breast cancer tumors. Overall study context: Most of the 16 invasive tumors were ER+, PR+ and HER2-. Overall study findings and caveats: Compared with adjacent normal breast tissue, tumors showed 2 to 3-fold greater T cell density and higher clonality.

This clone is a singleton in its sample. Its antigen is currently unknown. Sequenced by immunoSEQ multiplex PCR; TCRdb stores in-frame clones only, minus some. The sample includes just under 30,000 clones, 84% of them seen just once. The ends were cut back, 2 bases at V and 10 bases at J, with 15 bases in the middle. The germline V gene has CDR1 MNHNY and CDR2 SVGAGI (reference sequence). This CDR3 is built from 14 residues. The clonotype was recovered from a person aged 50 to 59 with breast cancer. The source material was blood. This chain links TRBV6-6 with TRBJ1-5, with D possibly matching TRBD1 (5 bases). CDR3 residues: CASSYRGGADPQHF. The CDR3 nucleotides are TGTGCCAGCAGTTACAGGGGAGGGGCCGACCCCCAGCATTTT.